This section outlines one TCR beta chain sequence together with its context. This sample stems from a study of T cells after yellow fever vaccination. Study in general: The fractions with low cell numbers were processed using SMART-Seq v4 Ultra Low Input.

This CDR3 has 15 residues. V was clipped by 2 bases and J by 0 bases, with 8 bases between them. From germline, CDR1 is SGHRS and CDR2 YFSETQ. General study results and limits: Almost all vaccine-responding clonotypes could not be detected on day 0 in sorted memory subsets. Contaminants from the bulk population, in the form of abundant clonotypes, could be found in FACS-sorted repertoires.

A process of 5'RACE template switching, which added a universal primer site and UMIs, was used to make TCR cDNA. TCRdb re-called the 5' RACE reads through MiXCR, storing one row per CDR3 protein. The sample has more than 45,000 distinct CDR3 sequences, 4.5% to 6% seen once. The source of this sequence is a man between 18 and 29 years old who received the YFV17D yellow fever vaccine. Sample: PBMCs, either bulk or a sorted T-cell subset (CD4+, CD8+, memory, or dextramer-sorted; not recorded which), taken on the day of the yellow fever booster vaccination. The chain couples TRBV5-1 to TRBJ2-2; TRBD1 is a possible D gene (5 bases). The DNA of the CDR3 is TGCGCCAGCAGCTTCGGCAGGGCGAACACCGGGGAGCTGTTTTTT. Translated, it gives CASSFGRANTGELFF.